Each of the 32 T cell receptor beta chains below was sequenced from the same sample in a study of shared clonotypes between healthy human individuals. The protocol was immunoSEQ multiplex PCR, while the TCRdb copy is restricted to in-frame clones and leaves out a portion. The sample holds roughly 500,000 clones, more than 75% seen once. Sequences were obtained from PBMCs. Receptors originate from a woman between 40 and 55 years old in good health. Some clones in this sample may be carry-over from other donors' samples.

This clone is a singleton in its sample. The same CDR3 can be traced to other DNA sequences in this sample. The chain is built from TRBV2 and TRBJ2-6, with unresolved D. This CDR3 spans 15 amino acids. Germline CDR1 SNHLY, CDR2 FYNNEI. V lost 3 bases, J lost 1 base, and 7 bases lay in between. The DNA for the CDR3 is TGTGCCAGCAGTGAGCGAAGATCTGGGGCCAACGTCCTGACTTTC. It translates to CASSERRSGANVLTF.

The CDR3 region is CASSRQGAIREQYF. CDR3 in DNA: TGTGCCAGCTCCCGACAGGGGGCTATTCGCGAGCAGTACTTC. V gene TRBV27 combines with J gene TRBJ2-7; the match to TRBD1 covers 10 bases. Per germline, CDR1 MNHEY and CDR2 SMNVEV (reference sequence). V gave up 8 bases and J gave up 6 bases; unmatched junction bases: 10. This CDR3 has 14 residues.

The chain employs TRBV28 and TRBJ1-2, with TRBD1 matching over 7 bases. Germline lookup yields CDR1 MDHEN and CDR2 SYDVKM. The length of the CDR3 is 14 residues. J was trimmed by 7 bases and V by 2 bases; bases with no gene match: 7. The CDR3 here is CASSLKEGAFGYTF. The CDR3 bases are TGTGCCAGCAGTTTAAAGGAGGGGGCTTTTGGCTACACCTTC.

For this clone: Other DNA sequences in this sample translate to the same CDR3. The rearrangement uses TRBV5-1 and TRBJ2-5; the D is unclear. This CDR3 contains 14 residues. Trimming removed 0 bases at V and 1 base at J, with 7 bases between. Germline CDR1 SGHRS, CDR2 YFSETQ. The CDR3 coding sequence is TGCGCCAGCAGCTTGGGCGCAGTCCAAGAGACCCAGTACTTC. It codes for CASSLGAVQETQYF.

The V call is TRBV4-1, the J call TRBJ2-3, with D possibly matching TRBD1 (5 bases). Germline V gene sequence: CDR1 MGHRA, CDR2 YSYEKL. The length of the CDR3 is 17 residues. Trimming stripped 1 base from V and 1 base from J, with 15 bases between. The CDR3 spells CASSQVGPGIRTDTQYF. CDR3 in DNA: TGCGCCAGCAGCCAAGTAGGCCCAGGGATTCGCACAGATACGCAGTATTTT.

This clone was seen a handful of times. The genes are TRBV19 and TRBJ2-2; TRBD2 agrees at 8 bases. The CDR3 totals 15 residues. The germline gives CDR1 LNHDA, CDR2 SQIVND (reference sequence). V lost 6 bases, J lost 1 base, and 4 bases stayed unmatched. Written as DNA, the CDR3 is TGTGCCAGTAGCCATACTAGCGGGAACACCGGGGAGCTGTTTTTT. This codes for CASSHTSGNTGELFF. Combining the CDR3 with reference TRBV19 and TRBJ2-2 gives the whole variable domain DGGITQSPKYLFRKEGQNVTLSCEQNLNHDAMYWYRQDPGQGLRLIYYSQIVNDFQKGDIAEGYSVSREKKESFPLTVTSAQKNPTAFYLCASSHTSGNTGELFFGEGSRLTVL.

The CDR3 region has the DNA TGTGCCAGCACCCTAGGGGGGGTAGGAAACACCATATATTTT. As protein: CASTLGGVGNTIYF. The chain combines TRBV28 with TRBJ1-3; TRBD1 might be the D (6 bases). CDR3 length: 14 amino acids. Trimming took off 7 bases at V and 4 bases at J, with 14 bases between the two ends. The germline CDR1 and CDR2 sequences are MDHEN and SYDVKM.

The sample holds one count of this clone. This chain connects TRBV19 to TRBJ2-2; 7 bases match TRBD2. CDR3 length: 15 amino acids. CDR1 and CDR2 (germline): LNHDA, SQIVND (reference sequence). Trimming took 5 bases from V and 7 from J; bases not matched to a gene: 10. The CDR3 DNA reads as TGTGCCAGTAGTGTGGGCGGGAGTAAGGTCGGGGAGCTGTTTTTT. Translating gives CASSVGGSKVGELFF.

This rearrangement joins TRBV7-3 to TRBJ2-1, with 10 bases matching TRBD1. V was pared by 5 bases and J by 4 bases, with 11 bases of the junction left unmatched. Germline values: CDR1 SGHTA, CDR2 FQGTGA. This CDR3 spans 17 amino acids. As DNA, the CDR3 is TGTGCCAGCAGCCCCAGTATTAGACAGGGGGCATACAATGAGCAGTTCTTC. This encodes CASSPSIRQGAYNEQFF. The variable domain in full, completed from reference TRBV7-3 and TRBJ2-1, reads GAGVSQTPSNKVTEKGKYVELRCDPISGHTALYWYRQSLGQGPEFLIYFQGTGAADDSGLPNDRFFAVRPEGSVSTLKIQRTERGDSAVYLCASSPSIRQGAYNEQFFGPGTRLTVL.

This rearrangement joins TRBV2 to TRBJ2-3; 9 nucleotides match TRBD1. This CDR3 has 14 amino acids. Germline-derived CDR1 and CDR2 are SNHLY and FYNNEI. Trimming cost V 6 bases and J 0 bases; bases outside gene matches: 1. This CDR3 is CASRQGASTDTQYF. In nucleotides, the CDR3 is TGTGCCAGCAGACAGGGGGCAAGCACAGATACGCAGTATTTT.

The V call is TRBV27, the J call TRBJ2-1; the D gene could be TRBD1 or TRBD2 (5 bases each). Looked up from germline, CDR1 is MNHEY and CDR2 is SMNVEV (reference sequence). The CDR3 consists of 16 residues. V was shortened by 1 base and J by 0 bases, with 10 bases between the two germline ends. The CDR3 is CASSLLGDVSYNEQFF. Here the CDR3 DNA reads TGTGCCAGCAGTTTATTGGGGGACGTCTCCTACAATGAGCAGTTCTTC.

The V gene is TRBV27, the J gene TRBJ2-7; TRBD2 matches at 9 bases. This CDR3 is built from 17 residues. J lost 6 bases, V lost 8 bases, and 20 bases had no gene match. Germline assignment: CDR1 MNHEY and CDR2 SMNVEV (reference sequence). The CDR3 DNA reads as TGTGCCAGCCAAGCAGTAGCGGGAGACCCCGGGTTGGTCGAGCAGTACTTC. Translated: CASQAVAGDPGLVEQYF.

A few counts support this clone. The CDR3 DNA follows: TGTGCCAGCAGCCAGTCCGGGACGCCTTCGTCCGAGCAGTACTTC. It specifies CASSQSGTPSSEQYF. J is TRBJ2-7 and V is TRBV4-2, with D perhaps TRBD1 or TRBD2 (5 bases each). V was trimmed by 3 bases and J by 6 bases, leaving 18 bases between them. The CDR3 is 15 amino acids. Germline V gives CDR1 LGHNA, CDR2 YNFKEQ.

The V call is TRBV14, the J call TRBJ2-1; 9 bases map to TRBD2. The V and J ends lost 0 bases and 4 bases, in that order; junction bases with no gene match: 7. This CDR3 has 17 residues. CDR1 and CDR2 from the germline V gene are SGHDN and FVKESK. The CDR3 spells CASSQDPSGMGYNEQFF. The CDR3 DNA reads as TGTGCCAGCAGCCAAGATCCTAGCGGGATGGGTTACAATGAGCAGTTCTTC.

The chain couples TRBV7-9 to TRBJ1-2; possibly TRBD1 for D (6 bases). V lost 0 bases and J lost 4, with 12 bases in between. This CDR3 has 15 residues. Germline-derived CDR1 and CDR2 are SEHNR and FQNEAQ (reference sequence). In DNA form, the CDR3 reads TGTGCCAGCAGCTTAGCGCAGGGGACATTCTATGGCTACACCTTC. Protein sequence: CASSLAQGTFYGYTF. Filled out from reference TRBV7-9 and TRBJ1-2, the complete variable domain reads DTGVSQNPRHKITKRGQNVTFRCDPISEHNRLYWYRQTLGQGPEFLTYFQNEAQLEKSRLLSDRFSAERPKGSFSTLEIQRTEQGDSAMYLCASSLAQGTFYGYTFGSGTRLTVV.

The CDR3 sequence is CSVSRGSHSYEQYF. The CDR3 region has the DNA TGCAGCGTTAGCCGCGGGAGCCACTCCTACGAGCAGTACTTC. The chain joins TRBV29-1 to TRBJ2-7, with 7 bases matching TRBD2. The germline V gene has CDR1 SQVTM and CDR2 ANQGSEA. This CDR3 is built from 14 residues. V lost 5 bases to trimming and J lost 0 bases; unmatched junction nucleotides: 7.

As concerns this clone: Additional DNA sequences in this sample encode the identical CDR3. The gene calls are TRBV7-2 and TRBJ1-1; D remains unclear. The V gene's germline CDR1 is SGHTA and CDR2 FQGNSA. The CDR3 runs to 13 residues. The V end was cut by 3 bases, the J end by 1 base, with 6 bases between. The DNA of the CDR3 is TGTGCCAGCAGCTTGGCTAGGAACACTGAAGCTTTCTTT. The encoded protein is CASSLARNTEAFF.

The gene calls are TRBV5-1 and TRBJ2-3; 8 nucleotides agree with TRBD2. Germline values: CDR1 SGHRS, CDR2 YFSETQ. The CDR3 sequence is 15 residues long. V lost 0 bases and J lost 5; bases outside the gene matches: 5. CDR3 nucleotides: TGCGCCAGCAGCTTGGCCGGAGCGGGAGTAGATACGCAGTATTTT. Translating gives CASSLAGAGVDTQYF.

This CDR3 is CASRFLEGSYEQYF. The CDR3 bases are TGTGCCAGCCGCTTCTTGGAAGGCTCCTACGAGCAGTACTTC. The chain combines TRBV27 with TRBJ2-7; the D is unclear. Germline values: CDR1 MNHEY, CDR2 SMNVEV (reference sequence). Between the trimmed V and J ends, which lost 8 bases and 0 bases, there was a span of 14 bases. CDR3 length: 14 amino acids.

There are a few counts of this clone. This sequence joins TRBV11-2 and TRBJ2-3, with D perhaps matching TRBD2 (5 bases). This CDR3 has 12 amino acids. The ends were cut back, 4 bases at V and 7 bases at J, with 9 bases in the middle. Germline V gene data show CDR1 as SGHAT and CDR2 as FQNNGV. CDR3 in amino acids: CASSSQRYTQYF. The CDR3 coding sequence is TGTGCCAGCAGCTCACAGCGGTATACGCAGTATTTT.

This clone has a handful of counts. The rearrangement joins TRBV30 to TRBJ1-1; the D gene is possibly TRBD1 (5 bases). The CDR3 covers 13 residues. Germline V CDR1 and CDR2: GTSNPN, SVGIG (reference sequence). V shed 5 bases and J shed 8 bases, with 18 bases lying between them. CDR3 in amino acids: CAWRKNRDSEAFF. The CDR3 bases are TGTGCCTGGCGCAAAAACCGGGACTCCGAAGCTTTCTTT.

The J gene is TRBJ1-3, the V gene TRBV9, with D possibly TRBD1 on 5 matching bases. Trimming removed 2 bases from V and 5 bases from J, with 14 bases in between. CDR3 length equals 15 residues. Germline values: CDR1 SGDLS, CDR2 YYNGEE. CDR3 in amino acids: CASSVRGDQRNTIYF. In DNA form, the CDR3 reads TGTGCCAGCAGCGTTCGGGGGGACCAAAGAAACACCATATATTTT.

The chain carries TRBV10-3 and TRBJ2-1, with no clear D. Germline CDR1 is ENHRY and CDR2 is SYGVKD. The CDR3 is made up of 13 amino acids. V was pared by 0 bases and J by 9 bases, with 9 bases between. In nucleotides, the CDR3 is TGTGCCATCAGTGAGTCACAGTTTCTTGAGCAGTTCTTC. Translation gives CAISESQFLEQFF.

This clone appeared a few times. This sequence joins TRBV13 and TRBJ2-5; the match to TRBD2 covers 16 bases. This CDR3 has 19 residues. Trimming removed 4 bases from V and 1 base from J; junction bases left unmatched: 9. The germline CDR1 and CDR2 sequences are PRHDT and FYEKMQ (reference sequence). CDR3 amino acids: CASSSGTSGRGTLQETQYF. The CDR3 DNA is TGTGCCAGCAGCTCGGGGACTAGCGGGAGGGGGACTCTCCAAGAGACCCAGTACTTC. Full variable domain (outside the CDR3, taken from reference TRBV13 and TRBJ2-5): AAGVIQSPRHLIKEKRETATLKCYPIPRHDTVYWYQQGPGQDPQFLISFYEKMQSDKGSIPDRFSAQQFSDYHSELNMSSLELGDSALYFCASSSGTSGRGTLQETQYFGPGTRLLVL.

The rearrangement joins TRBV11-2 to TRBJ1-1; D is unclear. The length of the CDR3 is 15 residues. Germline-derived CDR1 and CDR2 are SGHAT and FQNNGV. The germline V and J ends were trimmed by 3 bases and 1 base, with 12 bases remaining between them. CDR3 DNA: TGTGCCAGCAGCTTGGTATCCACATCGAACACTGAAGCTTTCTTT. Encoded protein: CASSLVSTSNTEAFF.

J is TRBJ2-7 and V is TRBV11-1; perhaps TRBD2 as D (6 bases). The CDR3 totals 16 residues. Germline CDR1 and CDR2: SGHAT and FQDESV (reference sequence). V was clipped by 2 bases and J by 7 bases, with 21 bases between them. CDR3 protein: CASSLMREALLGEQYF. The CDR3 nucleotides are TGTGCCAGCAGCTTAATGAGGGAGGCCCTCCTGGGGGAGCAGTACTTC.

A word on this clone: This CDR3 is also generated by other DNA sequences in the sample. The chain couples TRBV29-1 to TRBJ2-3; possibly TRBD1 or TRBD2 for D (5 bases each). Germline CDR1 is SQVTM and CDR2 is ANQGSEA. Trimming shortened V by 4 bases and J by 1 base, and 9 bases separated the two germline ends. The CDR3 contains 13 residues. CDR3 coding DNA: TGCAGCGTTGGGCAGGGAGGCACAGATACGCAGTATTTT. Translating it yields CSVGQGGTDTQYF.

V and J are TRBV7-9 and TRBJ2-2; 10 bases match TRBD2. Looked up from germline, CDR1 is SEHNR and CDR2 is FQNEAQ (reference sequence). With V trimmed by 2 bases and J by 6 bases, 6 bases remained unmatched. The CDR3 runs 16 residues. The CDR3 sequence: CASSLLSGRAPGELFF. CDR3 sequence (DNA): TGTGCCAGCAGCTTACTAAGCGGGAGGGCCCCCGGGGAGCTGTTTTTT.

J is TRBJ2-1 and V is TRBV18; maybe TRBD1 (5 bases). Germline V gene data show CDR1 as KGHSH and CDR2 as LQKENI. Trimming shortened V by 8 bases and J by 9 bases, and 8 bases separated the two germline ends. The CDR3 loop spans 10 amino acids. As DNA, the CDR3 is TGTGCCAGCAGCCAGGGTGAGCAGTTCTTC. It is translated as CASSQGEQFF.

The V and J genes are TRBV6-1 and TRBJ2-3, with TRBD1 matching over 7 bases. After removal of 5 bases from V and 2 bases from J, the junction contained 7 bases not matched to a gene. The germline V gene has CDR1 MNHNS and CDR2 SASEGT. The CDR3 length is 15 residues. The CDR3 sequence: CASSPQTGNTDTQYF. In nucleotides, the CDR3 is TGTGCCAGCAGTCCCCAGACAGGGAACACAGATACGCAGTATTTT.

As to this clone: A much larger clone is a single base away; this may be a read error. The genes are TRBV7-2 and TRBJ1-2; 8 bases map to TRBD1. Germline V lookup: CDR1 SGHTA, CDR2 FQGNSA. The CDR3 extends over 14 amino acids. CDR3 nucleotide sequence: TGTGCCGGCAGCTTATTCACAGGGGGCTATGGCTACACCTTC. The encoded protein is CAGSLFTGGYGYTF.

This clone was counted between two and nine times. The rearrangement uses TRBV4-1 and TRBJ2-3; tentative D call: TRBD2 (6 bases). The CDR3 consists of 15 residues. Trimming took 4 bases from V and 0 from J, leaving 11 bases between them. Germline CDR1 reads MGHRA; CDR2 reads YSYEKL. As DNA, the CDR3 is TGCGCCAGCAGCCCCTGGGGACTTAGCACAGATACGCAGTATTTT. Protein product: CASSPWGLSTDTQYF.